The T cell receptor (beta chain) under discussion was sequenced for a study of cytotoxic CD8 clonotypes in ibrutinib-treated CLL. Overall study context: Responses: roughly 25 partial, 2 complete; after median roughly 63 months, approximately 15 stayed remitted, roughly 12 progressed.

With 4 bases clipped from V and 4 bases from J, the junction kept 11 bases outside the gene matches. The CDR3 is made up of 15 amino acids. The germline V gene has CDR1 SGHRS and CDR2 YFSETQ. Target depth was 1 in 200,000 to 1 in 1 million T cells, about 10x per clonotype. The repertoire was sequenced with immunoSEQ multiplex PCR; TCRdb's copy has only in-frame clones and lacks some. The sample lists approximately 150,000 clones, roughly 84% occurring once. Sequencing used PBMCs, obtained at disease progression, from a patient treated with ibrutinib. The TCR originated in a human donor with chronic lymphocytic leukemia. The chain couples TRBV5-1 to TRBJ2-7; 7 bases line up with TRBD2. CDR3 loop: CASSAGIAGGYEQYF. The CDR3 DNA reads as TGCGCCAGCAGCGCCGGAATAGCGGGCGGTTACGAGCAGTACTTC.